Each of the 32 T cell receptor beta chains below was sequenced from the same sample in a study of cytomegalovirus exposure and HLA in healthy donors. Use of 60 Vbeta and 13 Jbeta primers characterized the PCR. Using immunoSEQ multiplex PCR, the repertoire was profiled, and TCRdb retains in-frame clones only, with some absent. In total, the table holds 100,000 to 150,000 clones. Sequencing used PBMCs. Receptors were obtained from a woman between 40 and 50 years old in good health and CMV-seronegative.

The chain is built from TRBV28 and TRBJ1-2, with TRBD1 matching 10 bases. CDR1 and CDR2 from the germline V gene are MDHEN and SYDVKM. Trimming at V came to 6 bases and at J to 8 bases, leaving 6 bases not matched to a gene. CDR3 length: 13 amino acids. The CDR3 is CASSRTGGRGYTF. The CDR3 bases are TGTGCCAGCAGCAGGACAGGGGGTCGGGGCTACACCTTC.

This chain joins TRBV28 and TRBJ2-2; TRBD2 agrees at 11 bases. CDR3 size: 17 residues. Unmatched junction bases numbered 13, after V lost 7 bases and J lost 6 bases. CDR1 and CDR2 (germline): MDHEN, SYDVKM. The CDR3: CASTLPLAGGESGELFF. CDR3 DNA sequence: TGTGCCAGCACCCTTCCCCTAGCGGGGGGAGAGTCCGGGGAGCTGTTTTTT.

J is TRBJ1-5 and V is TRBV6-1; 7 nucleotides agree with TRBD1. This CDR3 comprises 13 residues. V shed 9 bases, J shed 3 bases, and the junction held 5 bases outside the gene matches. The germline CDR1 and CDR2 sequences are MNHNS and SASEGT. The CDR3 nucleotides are TGTGCCAGTACAGGGGCCTTCAATCAGCCCCAGCATTTT. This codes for CASTGAFNQPQHF.

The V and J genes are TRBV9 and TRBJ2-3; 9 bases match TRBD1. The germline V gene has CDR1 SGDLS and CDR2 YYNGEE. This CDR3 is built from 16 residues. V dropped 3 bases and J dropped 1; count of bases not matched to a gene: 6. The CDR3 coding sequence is TGTGCCAGCAGCGCTGAACACAGGGGGCGCACAGATACGCAGTATTTT. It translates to CASSAEHRGRTDTQYF. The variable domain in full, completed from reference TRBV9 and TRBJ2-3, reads DSGVTQTPKHLITATGQRVTLRCSPRSGDLSVYWYQQSLDQGLQFLIQYYNGEERAKGNILERFSAQQFPDLHSELNLSSLELGDSALYFCASSAEHRGRTDTQYFGPGTRLTVL.

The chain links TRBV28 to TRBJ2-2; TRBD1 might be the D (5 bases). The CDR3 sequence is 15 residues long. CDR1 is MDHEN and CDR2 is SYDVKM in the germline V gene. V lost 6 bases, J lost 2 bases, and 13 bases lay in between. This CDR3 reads CASRSQEINTGELFF. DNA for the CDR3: TGTGCCAGCAGGTCACAGGAAATTAACACCGGGGAGCTGTTTTTT.

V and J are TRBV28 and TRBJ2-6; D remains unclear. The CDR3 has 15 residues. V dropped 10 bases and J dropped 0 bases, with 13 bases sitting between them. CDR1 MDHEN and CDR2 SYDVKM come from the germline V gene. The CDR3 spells CATRTSGSGANVLTF. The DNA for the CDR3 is TGTGCCACCAGAACTTCTGGCTCTGGGGCCAACGTCCTGACTTTC.

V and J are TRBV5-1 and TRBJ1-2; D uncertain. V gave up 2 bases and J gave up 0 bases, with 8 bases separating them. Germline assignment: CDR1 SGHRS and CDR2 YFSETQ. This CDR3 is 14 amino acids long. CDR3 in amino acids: CASSFSLANYGYTF. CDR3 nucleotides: TGCGCCAGCAGCTTCTCATTAGCTAACTATGGCTACACCTTC.

This chain's CDR3 is CASSISGSYNEQFF. The DNA for the CDR3 is TGTGCCAGTAGTATAAGCGGATCCTACAATGAGCAGTTCTTC. The V call is TRBV19, the J call TRBJ2-1, with a tentative D call TRBD2 (5 bases). Trimming cost V 2 bases and J 1 base, with 6 bases left between them. CDR3 length equals 14 residues. Germline V gene lookup returns CDR1 LNHDA and CDR2 SQIVND (reference sequence).

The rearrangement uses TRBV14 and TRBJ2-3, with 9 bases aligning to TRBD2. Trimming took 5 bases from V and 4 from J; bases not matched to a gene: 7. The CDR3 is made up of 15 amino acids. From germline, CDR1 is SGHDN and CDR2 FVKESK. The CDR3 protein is CASSSIAGAADTQYF. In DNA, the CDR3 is TGTGCCAGCAGCTCTATAGCGGGGGCCGCAGATACGCAGTATTTT.

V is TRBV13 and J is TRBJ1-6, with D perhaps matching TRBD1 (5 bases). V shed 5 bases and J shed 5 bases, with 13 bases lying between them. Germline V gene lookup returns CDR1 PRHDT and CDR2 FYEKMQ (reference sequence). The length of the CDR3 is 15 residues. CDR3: CASSHRQLNNSPLHF. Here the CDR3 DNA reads TGTGCCAGCAGCCACCGACAGCTCAATAATTCACCCCTCCACTTT.

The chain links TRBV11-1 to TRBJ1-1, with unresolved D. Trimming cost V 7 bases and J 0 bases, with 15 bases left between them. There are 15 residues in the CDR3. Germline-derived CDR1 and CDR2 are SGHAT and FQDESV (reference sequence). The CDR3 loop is CASTQTQMMNTEAFF. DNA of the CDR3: TGTGCCAGCACTCAGACACAAATGATGAACACTGAAGCTTTCTTT.

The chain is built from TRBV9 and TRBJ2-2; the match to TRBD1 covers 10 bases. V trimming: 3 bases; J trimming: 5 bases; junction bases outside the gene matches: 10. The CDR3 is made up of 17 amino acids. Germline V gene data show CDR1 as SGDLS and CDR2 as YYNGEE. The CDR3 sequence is CASSEPIGTGDTGELFF. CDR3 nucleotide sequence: TGTGCCAGCAGCGAACCTATTGGGACAGGGGATACCGGGGAGCTGTTTTTT. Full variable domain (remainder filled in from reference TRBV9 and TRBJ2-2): DSGVTQTPKHLITATGQRVTLRCSPRSGDLSVYWYQQSLDQGLQFLIQYYNGEERAKGNILERFSAQQFPDLHSELNLSSLELGDSALYFCASSEPIGTGDTGELFFGEGSRLTVL.

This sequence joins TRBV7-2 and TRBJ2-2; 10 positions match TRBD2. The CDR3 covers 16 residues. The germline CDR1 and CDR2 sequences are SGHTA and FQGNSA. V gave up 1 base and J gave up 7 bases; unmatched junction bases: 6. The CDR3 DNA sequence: TGTGCCAGCAGCTTAGTAAGCGGGGGGGCGCTCGGGGAGCTGTTTTTT. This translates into CASSLVSGGALGELFF.

Written as DNA, the CDR3 is TGTGCCAGCAGCTCGGGCGGGGCTAACTATGGCTACACCTTC. Amino acid sequence: CASSSGGANYGYTF. This sequence joins TRBV11-1 and TRBJ1-2; the D is unclear. The germline V gene encodes CDR1 SGHAT and CDR2 FQDESV (reference sequence). Trimming stripped 4 bases from V and 0 bases from J, with 9 bases between. The CDR3 runs to 14 residues.

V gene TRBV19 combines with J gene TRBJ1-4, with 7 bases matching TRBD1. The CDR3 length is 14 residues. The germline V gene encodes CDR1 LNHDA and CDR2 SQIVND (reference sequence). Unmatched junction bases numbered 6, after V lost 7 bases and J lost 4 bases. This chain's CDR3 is CASNPRQGNEKLFF. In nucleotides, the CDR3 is TGTGCCAGTAACCCCAGACAGGGTAATGAAAAACTGTTTTTT.

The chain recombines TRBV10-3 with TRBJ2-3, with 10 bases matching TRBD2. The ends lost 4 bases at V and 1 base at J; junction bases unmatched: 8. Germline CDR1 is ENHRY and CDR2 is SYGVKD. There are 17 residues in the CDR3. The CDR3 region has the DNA TGTGCCATCAGTGCCTCTAGCGGGGGCCGGGGCACAGATACGCAGTATTTT. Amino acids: CAISASSGGRGTDTQYF.

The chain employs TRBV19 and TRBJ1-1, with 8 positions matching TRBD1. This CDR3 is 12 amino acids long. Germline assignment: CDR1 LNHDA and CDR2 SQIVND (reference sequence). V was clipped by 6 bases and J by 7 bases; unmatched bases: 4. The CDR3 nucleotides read TGTGCCAGTAGACAGGGGGTTAGTGAAGCTTTCTTT. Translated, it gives CASRQGVSEAFF.

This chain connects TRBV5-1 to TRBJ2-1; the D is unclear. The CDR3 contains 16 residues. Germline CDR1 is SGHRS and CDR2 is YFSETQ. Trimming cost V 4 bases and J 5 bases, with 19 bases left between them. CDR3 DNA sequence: TGCGCCAGCAGCCCTAGTCCTCACCCGACCGACAATGAGCAGTTCTTC. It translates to CASSPSPHPTDNEQFF.

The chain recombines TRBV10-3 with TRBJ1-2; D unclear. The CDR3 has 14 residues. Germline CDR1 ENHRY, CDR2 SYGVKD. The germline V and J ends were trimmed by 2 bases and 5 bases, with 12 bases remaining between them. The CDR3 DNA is TGTGCCATCAGTGAGGGTCAGGTACAATATGGCTACACCTTC. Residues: CAISEGQVQYGYTF.

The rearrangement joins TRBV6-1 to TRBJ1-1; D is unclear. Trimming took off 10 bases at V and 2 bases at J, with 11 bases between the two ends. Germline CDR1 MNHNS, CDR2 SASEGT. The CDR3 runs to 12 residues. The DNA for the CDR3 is TGTGCCACCCTCCCGGGAAACACTGAAGCTTTCTTT. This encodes CATLPGNTEAFF.

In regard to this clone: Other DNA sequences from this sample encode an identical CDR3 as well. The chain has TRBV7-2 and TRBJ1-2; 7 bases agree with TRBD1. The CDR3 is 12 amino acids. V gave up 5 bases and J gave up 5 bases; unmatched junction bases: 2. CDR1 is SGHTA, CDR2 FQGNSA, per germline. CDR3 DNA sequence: TGTGCCAGCAGCAGGGACAGTTATGGCTACACCTTC. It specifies CASSRDSYGYTF. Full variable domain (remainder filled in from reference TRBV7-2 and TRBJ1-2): GAGVSQSPSNKVTEKGKDVELRCDPISGHTALYWYRQSLGQGLEFLIYFQGNSAPDKSGLPSDRFSAERTGGSVSTLTIQRTQQEDSAVYLCASSRDSYGYTFGSGTRLTVV.

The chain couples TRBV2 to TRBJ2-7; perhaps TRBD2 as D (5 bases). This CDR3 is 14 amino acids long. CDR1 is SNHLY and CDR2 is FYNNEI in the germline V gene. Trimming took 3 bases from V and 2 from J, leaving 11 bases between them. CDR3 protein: CASSERAATYEQYF. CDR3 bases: TGTGCCAGCAGTGAGCGAGCGGCGACCTACGAGCAGTACTTC. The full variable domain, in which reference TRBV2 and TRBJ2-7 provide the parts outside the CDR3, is EPEVTQTPSHQVTQMGQEVILRCVPISNHLYFYWYRQILGQKVEFLVSFYNNEISEKSEIFDDQFSVERPDGSNFTLKIRSTKLEDSAMYFCASSERAATYEQYFGPGTRLTVT.

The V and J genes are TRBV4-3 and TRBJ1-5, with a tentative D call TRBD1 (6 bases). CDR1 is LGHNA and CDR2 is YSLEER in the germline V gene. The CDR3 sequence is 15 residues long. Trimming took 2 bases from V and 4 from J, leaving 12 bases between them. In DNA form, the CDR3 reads TGCGCCAGCAGCCAAATTTTAACAGGGAATCAGCCCCAGCATTTT. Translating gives CASSQILTGNQPQHF.

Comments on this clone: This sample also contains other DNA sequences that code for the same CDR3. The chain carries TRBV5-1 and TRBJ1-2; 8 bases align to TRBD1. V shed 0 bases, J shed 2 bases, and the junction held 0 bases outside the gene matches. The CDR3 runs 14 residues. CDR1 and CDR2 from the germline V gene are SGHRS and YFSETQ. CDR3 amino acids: CASSLGQGNYGYTF. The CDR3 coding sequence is TGCGCCAGCAGCTTGGGACAGGGGAACTATGGCTACACCTTC. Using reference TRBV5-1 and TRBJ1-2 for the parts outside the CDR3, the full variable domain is KAGVTQTPRYLIKTRGQQVTLSCSPISGHRSVSWYQQTPGQGLQFLFEYFSETQRNKGNFPGRFSGRQFSNSRSEMNVSTLELGDSALYLCASSLGQGNYGYTFGSGTRLTVV.

CDR3 in amino acids: CASSQAAGENYGYTF. The CDR3 nucleotides are TGTGCCAGCAGCCAAGCAGCAGGGGAGAACTATGGCTACACCTTC. The chain employs TRBV4-2 and TRBJ1-2; possibly TRBD1 for D (6 bases). The V gene's germline CDR1 is LGHNA and CDR2 YNFKEQ. The V and J ends lost 1 base and 2 bases respectively, with 11 bases between them. There are 15 residues in the CDR3.

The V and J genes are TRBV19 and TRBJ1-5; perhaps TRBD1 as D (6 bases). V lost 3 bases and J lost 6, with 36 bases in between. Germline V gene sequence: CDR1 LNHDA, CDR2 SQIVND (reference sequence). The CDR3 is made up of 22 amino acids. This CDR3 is CASSISQIRRTVQPPYGQPQHF. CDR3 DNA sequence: TGTGCCAGTAGTATTTCACAAATACGCCGGACAGTGCAGCCTCCCTACGGTCAGCCCCAGCATTTT.

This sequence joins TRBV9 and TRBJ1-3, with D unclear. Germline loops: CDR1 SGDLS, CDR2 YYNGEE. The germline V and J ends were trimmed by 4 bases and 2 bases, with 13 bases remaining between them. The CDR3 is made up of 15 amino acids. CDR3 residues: CASSPGRVAGNTIYF. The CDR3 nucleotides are TGTGCCAGCAGCCCAGGTAGAGTGGCTGGAAACACCATATATTTT.

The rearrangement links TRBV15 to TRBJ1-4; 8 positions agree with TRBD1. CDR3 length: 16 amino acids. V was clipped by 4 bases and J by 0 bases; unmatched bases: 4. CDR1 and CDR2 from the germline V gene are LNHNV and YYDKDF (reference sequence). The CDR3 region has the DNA TGTGCCACCAGCAACGGGACAGGAGCAACTAATGAAAAACTGTTTTTT. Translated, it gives CATSNGTGATNEKLFF.

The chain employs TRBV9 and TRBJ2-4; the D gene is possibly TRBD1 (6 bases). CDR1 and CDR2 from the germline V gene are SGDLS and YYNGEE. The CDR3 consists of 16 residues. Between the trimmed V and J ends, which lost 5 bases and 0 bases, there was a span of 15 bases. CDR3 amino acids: CASSWTDRLAKNIQYF. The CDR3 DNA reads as TGTGCCAGCAGTTGGACAGACCGTTTAGCCAAAAACATTCAGTACTTC.

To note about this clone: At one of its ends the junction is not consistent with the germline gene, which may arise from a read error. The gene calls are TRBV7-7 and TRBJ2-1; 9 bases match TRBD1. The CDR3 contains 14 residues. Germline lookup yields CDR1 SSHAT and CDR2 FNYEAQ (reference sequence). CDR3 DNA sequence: TGTGCTAGCAGCTTACAGGGGGCCCACAATGAGCAGTTCTTC. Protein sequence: CASSLQGAHNEQFF.

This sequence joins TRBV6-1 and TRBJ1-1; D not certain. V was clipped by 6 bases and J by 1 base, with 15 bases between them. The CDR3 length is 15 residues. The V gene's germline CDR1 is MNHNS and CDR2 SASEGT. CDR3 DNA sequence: TGTGCCAGCAGGTCAGGCAGCAAACAGAACACTGAAGCTTTCTTT. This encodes CASRSGSKQNTEAFF.

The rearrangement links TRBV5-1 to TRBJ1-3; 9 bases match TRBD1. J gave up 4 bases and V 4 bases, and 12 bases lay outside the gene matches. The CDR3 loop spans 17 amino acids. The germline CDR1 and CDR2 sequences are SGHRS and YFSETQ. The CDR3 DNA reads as TGCGCCAGCAGCCCTTCGTCCCGGGACAGGGTAGGAAACACCATATATTTT. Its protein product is CASSPSSRDRVGNTIYF.